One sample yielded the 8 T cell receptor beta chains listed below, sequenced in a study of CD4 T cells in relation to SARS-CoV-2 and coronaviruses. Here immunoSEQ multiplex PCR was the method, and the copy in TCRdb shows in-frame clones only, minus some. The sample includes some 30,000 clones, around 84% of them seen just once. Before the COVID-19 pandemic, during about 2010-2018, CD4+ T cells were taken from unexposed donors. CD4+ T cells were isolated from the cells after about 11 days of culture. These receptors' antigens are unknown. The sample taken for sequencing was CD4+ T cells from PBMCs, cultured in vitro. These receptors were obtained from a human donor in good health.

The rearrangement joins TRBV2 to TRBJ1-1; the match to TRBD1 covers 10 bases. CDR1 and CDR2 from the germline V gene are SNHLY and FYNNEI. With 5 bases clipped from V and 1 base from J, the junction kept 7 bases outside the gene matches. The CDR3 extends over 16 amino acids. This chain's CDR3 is CASSPDRGVGNTEAFF. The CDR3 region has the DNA TGTGCCAGCAGTCCGGACAGGGGGGTGGGGAACACTGAAGCTTTCTTT.

CDR3 sequence (DNA): TGTGCCAGCAGCCGGGGGGGAAACACTGAAGCTTTCTTT. Translated: CASSRGGNTEAFF. The V and J genes are TRBV11-1 and TRBJ1-1; a weak D match, TRBD1 (5 bases). This CDR3 spans 13 amino acids. V was clipped by 5 bases and J by 2 bases, with 9 bases between them. Germline CDR1 and CDR2: SGHAT and FQDESV (reference sequence).

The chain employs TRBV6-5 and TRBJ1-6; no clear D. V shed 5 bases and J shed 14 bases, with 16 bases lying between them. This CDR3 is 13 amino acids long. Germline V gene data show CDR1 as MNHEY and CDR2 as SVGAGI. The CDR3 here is CASSPGPGSALHF. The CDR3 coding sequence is TGTGCCAGCAGTCCCGGTCCGGGGTCGGCCCTCCACTTT.

CDR3 DNA sequence: TGTGCCAGCAGCCTTCGGGGGGAGGGGCGCGCAACTGAAGCTTTCTTT. Encoded protein: CASSLRGEGRATEAFF. This sequence joins TRBV16 and TRBJ1-1; tentative D call: TRBD1 (5 bases). Germline values: CDR1 KGHSY, CDR2 FQNENV. This CDR3 region has 16 residues. V shed 4 bases and J shed 5 bases, with 20 bases lying between them.

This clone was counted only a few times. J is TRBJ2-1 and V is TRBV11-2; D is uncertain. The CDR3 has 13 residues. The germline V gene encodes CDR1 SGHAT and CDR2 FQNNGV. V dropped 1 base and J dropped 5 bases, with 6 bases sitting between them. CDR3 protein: CASSLGPDNEQFF. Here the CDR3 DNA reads TGTGCCAGCAGCTTAGGTCCAGACAATGAGCAGTTCTTC.

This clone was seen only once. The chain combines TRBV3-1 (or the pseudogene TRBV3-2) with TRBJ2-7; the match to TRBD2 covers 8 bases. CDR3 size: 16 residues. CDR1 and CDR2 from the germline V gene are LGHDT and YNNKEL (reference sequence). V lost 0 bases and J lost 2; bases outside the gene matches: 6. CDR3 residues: CASSQDGTGGTYEQYF. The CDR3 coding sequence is TGTGCCAGCAGCCAAGATGGGACGGGAGGGACCTACGAGCAGTACTTC.

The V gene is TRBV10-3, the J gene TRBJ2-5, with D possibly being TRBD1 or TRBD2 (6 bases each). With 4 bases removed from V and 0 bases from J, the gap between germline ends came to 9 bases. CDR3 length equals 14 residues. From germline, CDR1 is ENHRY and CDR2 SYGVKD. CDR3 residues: CAISGGAYQETQYF. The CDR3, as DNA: TGTGCCATCAGTGGGGGGGCCTACCAAGAGACCCAGTACTTC.

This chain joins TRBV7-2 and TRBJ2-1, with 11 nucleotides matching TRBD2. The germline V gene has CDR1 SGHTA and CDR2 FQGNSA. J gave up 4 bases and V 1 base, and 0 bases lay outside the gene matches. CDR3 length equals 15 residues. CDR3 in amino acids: CASSLGLAGYNEQFF. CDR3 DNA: TGTGCCAGCAGCTTAGGACTAGCGGGGTACAATGAGCAGTTCTTC.